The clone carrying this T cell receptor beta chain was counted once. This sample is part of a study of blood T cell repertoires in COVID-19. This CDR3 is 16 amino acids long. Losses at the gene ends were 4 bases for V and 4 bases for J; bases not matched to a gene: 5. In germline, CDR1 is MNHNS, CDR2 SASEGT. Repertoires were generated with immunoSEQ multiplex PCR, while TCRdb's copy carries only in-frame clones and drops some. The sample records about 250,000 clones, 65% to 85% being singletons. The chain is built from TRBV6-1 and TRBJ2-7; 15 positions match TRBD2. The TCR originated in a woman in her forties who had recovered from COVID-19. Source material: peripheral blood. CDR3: CASSVFGTSGGYEQYF. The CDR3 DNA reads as TGTGCCAGCAGTGTATTCGGGACTAGCGGGGGGTACGAGCAGTACTTC.